The 27 T cell receptor beta chains presented below share a single source sample, sequenced in a study of blood T cell repertoires in COVID-19. Repertoires were generated with immunoSEQ multiplex PCR, while TCRdb's copy carries only in-frame clones and drops some. The sample has more than 150,000 clones, around 84% seen once. Material for sequencing was peripheral blood. Receptor source: a man aged 60 to 69 with COVID-19, enrolled during active disease.

This chain joins TRBV11-2 and TRBJ1-2; TRBD1 matches 8 bases. This CDR3 has 14 residues. CDR1 SGHAT and CDR2 FQNNGV come from the germline V gene. The V segment lost 5 bases and the J segment 7 bases; nucleotides outside the gene matches: 9. The CDR3 sequence: CASSLGQGAFGYTF. In nucleotides, the CDR3 is TGTGCCAGCAGCCTAGGGCAGGGGGCGTTTGGCTACACCTTC.

V and J are TRBV6-2 or TRBV6-3 and TRBJ1-2; 8 positions match TRBD1. The CDR3 contains 16 residues. Per germline, CDR1 MNHEY and CDR2 SVGEGT. Trimming took 5 bases from V and 3 from J; bases not matched to a gene: 11. The CDR3 coding sequence is TGTGCCAGCAGTCGACTTCCAGGGGGCGCGGACTATGGCTACACCTTC. It is translated as CASSRLPGGADYGYTF.

The sample holds one count of this clone. The genes are TRBV11-2 and TRBJ1-1; weak D call: TRBD1 (5 bases). The CDR3 covers 15 residues. Looked up from germline, CDR1 is SGHAT and CDR2 is FQNNGV. V shed 1 base and J shed 0 bases, with 9 bases lying between them. The DNA of the CDR3 is TGTGCCAGCAGCTTAGTGTGGGGGGTGAACACTGAAGCTTTCTTT. Protein sequence: CASSLVWGVNTEAFF.

The chain carries TRBV10-3 and TRBJ1-2; 8 bases match TRBD1. Germline assignment: CDR1 ENHRY and CDR2 SYGVKD. This CDR3 has 14 residues. Germline trimming cut 6 bases from V and 3 bases from J; bases unmatched to any gene: 6. The chain's CDR3 is CAIRQGAMDYGYTF. DNA for the CDR3: TGTGCCATCAGGCAGGGGGCAATGGACTATGGCTACACCTTC.

This chain connects TRBV6-6 to TRBJ1-2; D gene unclear. Looked up from germline, CDR1 is MNHNY and CDR2 is SVGAGI (reference sequence). This CDR3 spans 12 amino acids. V lost 4 bases, J lost 8 bases, and 11 bases lay in between. CDR3 DNA sequence: TGTGCCAGCAGTTTCCAGGTGGTGGGCTACACCTTC. It translates to CASSFQVVGYTF.

V gene TRBV19 combines with J gene TRBJ1-1, with a tentative D call TRBD1 (5 bases). This CDR3 region has 14 residues. Per germline, CDR1 LNHDA and CDR2 SQIVND (reference sequence). V shed 5 bases and J shed 1 base, with 11 bases lying between them. The CDR3, as DNA: TGTGCCAGTAGTTACACGGGGGGGAACACTGAAGCTTTCTTT. Amino acids: CASSYTGGNTEAFF.

This clone was seen a few times. The gene calls are TRBV5-1 and TRBJ1-4; 7 bases are a match to TRBD1. J lost 7 bases, V lost 5 bases, and 5 bases had no gene match. Per the germline V gene, CDR1 is SGHRS and CDR2 is YFSETQ. The CDR3 runs 13 residues. The CDR3 is CASSPGGVEKLFF. CDR3 DNA sequence: TGCGCCAGCAGTCCAGGGGGTGTTGAAAAACTGTTTTTT.

The chain carries TRBV24-1 and TRBJ1-1; D is perhaps TRBD1 (5 bases). The length of the CDR3 is 12 residues. The V end was cut by 8 bases, the J end by 4 bases, with 10 bases between. The germline CDR1 and CDR2 sequences are KGHDR and SFDVKD. CDR3 amino acids: CATMGGGTEAFF. As DNA, the CDR3 is TGTGCCACCATGGGCGGGGGCACTGAAGCTTTCTTT.

The V and J genes are TRBV27 and TRBJ2-5; 7 nucleotides line up with TRBD2. V was clipped by 2 bases and J by 5 bases; unmatched bases: 8. Germline CDR1 is MNHEY and CDR2 is SMNVEV (reference sequence). This CDR3 spans 15 amino acids. CDR3 coding DNA: TGTGCCAGCAGTTTAGGGGGGGGATACTCGGAGACCCAGTACTTC. Residues: CASSLGGGYSETQYF.

In its sample, this clone was seen once. The chain links TRBV24-1 to TRBJ2-3; 10 bases agree with TRBD2. Losses at the gene ends were 3 bases for V and 2 bases for J; bases not matched to a gene: 4. Per germline, CDR1 KGHDR and CDR2 SFDVKD. This CDR3 spans 16 amino acids. In DNA, the CDR3 is TGTGCCACCAGTGATCCCAGCGGGGGGGTCACAGATACGCAGTATTTT. Translating it yields CATSDPSGGVTDTQYF.

This chain connects TRBV24-1 to TRBJ2-3, with TRBD2 as a possible D gene (6 bases). CDR3 length: 15 residues. V shed 7 bases and J shed 2 bases, with 15 bases lying between them. CDR1 and CDR2 (germline): KGHDR, SFDVKD. CDR3 in amino acids: CATSLSGGTTDTQYF. In DNA form, the CDR3 reads TGTGCCACCAGCCTATCGGGCGGGACCACAGATACGCAGTATTTT.

The chain carries TRBV5-5 and TRBJ1-1, with D unclear. This CDR3 is 14 amino acids long. Trimming cost V 1 base and J 5 bases, with 12 bases left between them. The germline V gene has CDR1 SGHKS and CDR2 YYEKEE (reference sequence). The CDR3 DNA reads TGTGCCAGCAGCTTGTTATTAAGAGAAACTGAAGCTTTCTTT. It yields the protein CASSLLLRETEAFF.

This clone was observed a single time. This chain joins TRBV14 and TRBJ1-2; tentative D call: TRBD1 (6 bases). The length of the CDR3 is 14 residues. Trimming took off 4 bases at V and 4 bases at J, with 13 bases between the two ends. Germline-derived CDR1 and CDR2 are SGHDN and FVKESK. In DNA form, the CDR3 reads TGTGCCAGCAGCCGAAAGGACAGCCGCTATGGCTACACCTTC. Translation: CASSRKDSRYGYTF.

The chain uses TRBV18 and TRBJ2-7; the match to TRBD2 covers 7 bases. The germline CDR1 and CDR2 sequences are KGHSH and LQKENI. The CDR3 consists of 15 residues. J lost 3 bases, V lost 3 bases, and 8 bases had no gene match. CDR3: CASSPNGGGGYEQYF. In DNA, the CDR3 is TGTGCCAGCTCACCTAACGGCGGGGGAGGCTACGAGCAGTACTTC.

The genes are TRBV19 and TRBJ1-2; TRBD1 agrees at 10 bases. V gave up 7 bases and J gave up 6 bases; unmatched junction bases: 8. The CDR3 consists of 14 residues. Germline CDR1 LNHDA, CDR2 SQIVND (reference sequence). The CDR3 nucleotides are TGTGCCAGTACCCCCCAAGACAGGGGGCATGGCTACACCTTC. This gives the protein CASTPQDRGHGYTF.

The chain employs TRBV6-5 and TRBJ2-1; 11 nucleotides agree with TRBD2. Germline V gene data show CDR1 as MNHEY and CDR2 as SVGAGI. V gave up 0 bases and J gave up 7 bases; unmatched junction bases: 2. The CDR3 sequence is 15 residues long. CDR3 DNA sequence: TGTGCCAGCAGTTACTCGGGACTAGCGGAAAATGAGCAGTTCTTC. Protein: CASSYSGLAENEQFF.

This clone appeared once. The chain joins TRBV7-2 to TRBJ1-2, with 7 bases lining up with TRBD1. The CDR3 is made up of 14 amino acids. Losses at the gene ends were 5 bases for V and 4 bases for J; bases not matched to a gene: 7. Germline assignment: CDR1 SGHTA and CDR2 FQGNSA. The CDR3 DNA reads as TGTGCCAGCAGCCACCTGACAGGGAGCTATGGCTACACCTTC. It is translated as CASSHLTGSYGYTF.

The V call is TRBV3-1 (or the pseudogene TRBV3-2), the J call TRBJ1-2; D possibly corresponds to TRBD1 (5 bases). The V gene lost 3 bases and the J gene lost 4 bases, with 12 bases spanning the gap. The CDR3 is 14 residues long. Per the germline V gene, CDR1 is LGHDT and CDR2 is YNNKEL (reference sequence). This CDR3 is CASSHDQGTYGYTF. The CDR3 bases are TGTGCCAGCAGCCATGACCAGGGAACCTATGGCTACACCTTC.

The chain joins TRBV6-6 to TRBJ2-7; 10 bases are a match to TRBD1. J gave up 2 bases and V 5 bases, and 9 bases lay outside the gene matches. Germline CDR1 reads MNHNY; CDR2 reads SVGAGI (reference sequence). CDR3 length equals 16 residues. The CDR3 protein is CASSRQGARNAYEQYF. DNA of the CDR3: TGTGCCAGCAGTCGACAGGGGGCGCGTAACGCCTACGAGCAGTACTTC.

The V gene is TRBV6-5, the J gene TRBJ2-7; D might be TRBD2 (6 bases). V gave up 6 bases and J gave up 0 bases, with 15 bases separating them. CDR1 MNHEY and CDR2 SVGAGI come from the germline V gene. The length of the CDR3 is 15 residues. The CDR3 DNA reads TGTGCCAGCAGCTTCCAACGGGACTCCTCCTACGAGCAGTACTTC. The encoded protein is CASSFQRDSSYEQYF.

This sequence joins TRBV5-6 and TRBJ1-2, with D possibly matching TRBD1 (5 bases). Germline assignment: CDR1 SGHDT and CDR2 YYEEEE. The CDR3 has 13 residues. V was cut by 10 bases and J by 1 base, with 14 bases left in between. Here the CDR3 reads CASLDTGNYGYTF. CDR3 DNA sequence: TGTGCCTCACTGGACACGGGTAACTATGGCTACACCTTC.

The chain employs TRBV5-1 and TRBJ1-5; D is perhaps TRBD1 (6 bases). Trimming cost V 0 bases and J 4 bases, with 11 bases left between them. CDR3 length: 15 residues. The germline V gene encodes CDR1 SGHRS and CDR2 YFSETQ. The CDR3, as DNA: TGCGCCAGCAGCTTGGGGGACGGACAGAATCAGCCCCAGCATTTT. Amino acids: CASSLGDGQNQPQHF. Variable domain in full (rest from reference TRBV5-1 and TRBJ1-5): KAGVTQTPRYLIKTRGQQVTLSCSPISGHRSVSWYQQTPGQGLQFLFEYFSETQRNKGNFPGRFSGRQFSNSRSEMNVSTLELGDSALYLCASSLGDGQNQPQHFGDGTRLSIL.

V gene TRBV11-3 combines with J gene TRBJ1-2, with D uncertain. Deletions cut 1 base from V and 6 bases from J, with 12 bases between. There are 14 residues in the CDR3. The germline gives CDR1 SGHNT, CDR2 YENEEA. CDR3 bases: TGTGCCAGCAGCTTAGGTCCGAACGGGAATGGCTACACCTTC. Its translation is CASSLGPNGNGYTF.

This clone was counted between two and nine times. This rearrangement joins TRBV5-1 to TRBJ2-5; TRBD2 aligns across 7 bases. Germline CDR1 reads SGHRS; CDR2 reads YFSETQ. The trim removed 4 bases at V and 2 bases at J, leaving 14 bases unmatched. The CDR3 totals 17 residues. The CDR3 nucleotides read TGCGCCAGCAGCCGGGGGGTTGGAAGGGCCGCACAAGAGACCCAGTACTTC. This encodes CASSRGVGRAAQETQYF.

The chain has TRBV18 and TRBJ1-2; the match to TRBD1 covers 7 bases. Looked up from germline, CDR1 is KGHSH and CDR2 is LQKENI. This CDR3 is 14 amino acids long. The V and J ends lost 0 bases and 4 bases, in that order; junction bases with no gene match: 2. For the CDR3, the DNA is TGTGCCAGCTCACCACCGACAGGGACCTATGGCTACACCTTC. Amino acid sequence: CASSPPTGTYGYTF.

V usage is TRBV30 and J usage is TRBJ1-5, with D unresolved. This CDR3 region has 12 residues. V lost 1 base, J lost 7 bases, and 8 bases lay in between. The V gene's germline CDR1 is GTSNPN and CDR2 SVGIG (reference sequence). This chain's CDR3 is CAWSAPSQPQHF. CDR3 DNA sequence: TGTGCCTGGAGTGCTCCAAGCCAGCCCCAGCATTTT.

The chain recombines TRBV5-6 with TRBJ1-2; 7 nucleotides match TRBD1. This CDR3 contains 14 residues. After removal of 6 bases from V and 0 bases from J, the junction contained 5 bases not matched to a gene. Germline V CDR1 and CDR2: SGHDT, YYEEEE. The CDR3 here is CASTRTGANYGYTF. For the CDR3, the DNA is TGTGCCAGCACAAGGACAGGAGCTAACTATGGCTACACCTTC.